The 15 T cell receptor beta chains in this list originate from one sample, sequenced in a study of T cell repertoires and HLA-DP antigens. These TCRs' antigens remain unknown. Using immunoSEQ multiplex PCR, the repertoire was profiled, and TCRdb retains in-frame clones only, with some absent. The sample records approximately 100,000 clones, roughly nine tenths being singletons. Sequencing input: CD4+ T cells from PBMCs. The source is a man in his fifties in good health and CMV-seronegative.

The chain has TRBV5-1 and TRBJ2-5; 12 nucleotides agree with TRBD2. The CDR3 consists of 15 residues. V shed 2 bases and J 4 bases; nucleotides not matched to a gene: 3. Germline V gene data show CDR1 as SGHRS and CDR2 as YFSETQ. CDR3 bases: TGCGCCAGCAGCTTCGGACTAGCGGGGTTAGAGACCCAGTACTTC. It translates to CASSFGLAGLETQYF.

This clone was observed at least ten times. The genes are TRBV19 and TRBJ1-4; possibly TRBD1 for D (5 bases). The germline CDR1 and CDR2 sequences are LNHDA and SQIVND (reference sequence). V lost 7 bases, J lost 3 bases, and 18 bases lay in between. This CDR3 is 16 amino acids long. As DNA, the CDR3 is TGTGCCAGTACCATGGGGCCCTCGGCGGCTAATGAAAAACTGTTTTTT. As protein: CASTMGPSAANEKLFF.

The V gene is TRBV30, the J gene TRBJ2-3; 8 bases line up with TRBD2. J was trimmed by 7 bases and V by 0 bases; bases with no gene match: 9. This CDR3 comprises 15 residues. Per germline, CDR1 GTSNPN and CDR2 SVGIG (reference sequence). The CDR3 sequence: CAWSVGSAGGHTQYF. CDR3 coding DNA: TGTGCCTGGAGTGTAGGGAGCGCGGGGGGTCATACGCAGTATTTT.

This chain links TRBV19 with TRBJ2-5; maybe TRBD1 (5 bases). Trimming cost V 6 bases and J 5 bases, with 13 bases left between them. Per the germline V gene, CDR1 is LNHDA and CDR2 is SQIVND (reference sequence). The length of the CDR3 is 13 residues. CDR3 sequence: CASRSAGQETQYF. In DNA, the CDR3 is TGTGCCAGTAGATCGGCAGGGCAGGAGACCCAGTACTTC.

The chain links TRBV5-1 to TRBJ1-1; D is ambiguous. Germline values: CDR1 SGHRS, CDR2 YFSETQ. V lost 2 bases and J 2 bases, leaving 13 bases between the germline ends. This CDR3 is built from 15 residues. CDR3 sequence (DNA): TGCGCCAGCAGCTTTGCAGGCAGCTCCAACACTGAAGCTTTCTTT. It is translated as CASSFAGSSNTEAFF.

The V and J genes are TRBV7-2 and TRBJ1-1; D call uncertain. Germline V gives CDR1 SGHTA, CDR2 FQGNSA. The CDR3 length is 12 residues. V lost 3 bases and J 8 bases, leaving 10 bases between the germline ends. The CDR3 region has the DNA TGTGCCAGCAGCTTGAGGGCGGCCGAAGCTTTCTTT. Its translation: CASSLRAAEAFF. The whole variable domain, filled in from reference TRBV7-2 and TRBJ1-1, reads GAGVSQSPSNKVTEKGKDVELRCDPISGHTALYWYRQSLGQGLEFLIYFQGNSAPDKSGLPSDRFSAERTGGSVSTLTIQRTQQEDSAVYLCASSLRAAEAFFGQGTRLTVV.

The chain joins TRBV30 to TRBJ1-1; TRBD1 might be the D (5 bases). The CDR3 has 16 amino acids. The V gene's germline CDR1 is GTSNPN and CDR2 SVGIG (reference sequence). Trimming took off 3 bases at V and 1 base at J, with 18 bases between the two ends. CDR3 DNA: TGTGCCTGGAGGAGGGGTTCGGGTTTTAGGAACACTGAAGCTTTCTTT. Protein product: CAWRRGSGFRNTEAFF.

The rearrangement links TRBV6-1 to TRBJ2-2, with TRBD2 identical over 9 bases. Germline CDR1 MNHNS, CDR2 SASEGT. This CDR3 comprises 16 residues. With V trimmed by 2 bases and J by 4 bases, 5 bases remained unmatched. CDR3 DNA: TGTGCCAGCAGTGAATTCAAGCGGGGGGTCACCGGGGAGCTGTTTTTT. Protein product: CASSEFKRGVTGELFF.

The chain joins TRBV28 to TRBJ1-5; TRBD1 is a possible D gene (5 bases). V was cut by 6 bases and J by 3 bases, with 15 bases left in between. The CDR3 sequence is 15 residues long. Germline CDR1 and CDR2: MDHEN and SYDVKM. The CDR3 DNA reads TGTGCCAGCAGAATTGGGGGGGTTTCCAATCAGCCCCAGCATTTT. Translation: CASRIGGVSNQPQHF.

The chain couples TRBV6-5 to TRBJ2-7, with 10 positions matching TRBD2. Germline loops: CDR1 MNHEY, CDR2 SVGAGI. The CDR3 runs 14 residues. The junction had 8 bases not matched to a gene; V was cut back by 6 bases and J by 6 bases. The CDR3 spells CASRKREGLSEQYF. For the CDR3, the DNA is TGTGCCAGCAGGAAGCGGGAGGGCCTTTCCGAGCAGTACTTC.

The chain couples TRBV6-5 to TRBJ2-7; 8 nucleotides agree with TRBD1. The CDR3 totals 14 residues. Losses at the gene ends were 6 bases for V and 2 bases for J; bases not matched to a gene: 6. Germline CDR1 reads MNHEY; CDR2 reads SVGAGI. The CDR3 sequence: CASRPQDRAYEQYF. The CDR3 region has the DNA TGTGCCAGCAGGCCTCAGGACAGGGCCTACGAGCAGTACTTC.

This chain links TRBV9 with TRBJ2-1; perhaps D is TRBD1 or TRBD2 (5 bases each). The CDR3 runs to 15 residues. Looked up from germline, CDR1 is SGDLS and CDR2 is YYNGEE. V was clipped by 3 bases and J by 0 bases, with 10 bases between them. The CDR3 sequence: CASSGDGSSYNEQFF. CDR3 coding DNA: TGTGCCAGCAGCGGGGACGGAAGCTCCTACAATGAGCAGTTCTTC. Variable domain in full (rest from reference TRBV9 and TRBJ2-1): DSGVTQTPKHLITATGQRVTLRCSPRSGDLSVYWYQQSLDQGLQFLIQYYNGEERAKGNILERFSAQQFPDLHSELNLSSLELGDSALYFCASSGDGSSYNEQFFGPGTRLTVL.

This chain joins TRBV7-3 and TRBJ1-1; D might be TRBD1 (6 bases). Trimming removed 6 bases from V and 2 bases from J, with 13 bases in between. Germline V gives CDR1 SGHTA, CDR2 FQGTGA. The CDR3 length is 14 residues. CDR3 DNA: TGTGCCAGCAGGGGATCGGGACAAAACACTGAAGCTTTCTTT. This encodes CASRGSGQNTEAFF.

The genes are TRBV29-1 and TRBJ2-2; a weak D match, TRBD2 (5 bases). Germline CDR1 SQVTM, CDR2 ANQGSEA. V lost 6 bases to trimming and J lost 3 bases, with 11 bases between them. The CDR3 is made up of 13 amino acids. DNA for the CDR3: TGCAGCGTGAGGGCAGGAGACACCGGGGAGCTGTTTTTT. Its translation: CSVRAGDTGELFF.

This chain joins TRBV5-4 and TRBJ1-3; the D is unclear. Looked up from germline, CDR1 is SGHNT and CDR2 is YYREEE (reference sequence). V was shortened by 0 bases and J by 1 base, with 5 bases between the two germline ends. The CDR3 totals 14 residues. The CDR3: CASSLGGSGNTIYF. The CDR3 bases are TGTGCCAGCAGCTTGGGGGGTTCTGGAAACACCATATATTTT.